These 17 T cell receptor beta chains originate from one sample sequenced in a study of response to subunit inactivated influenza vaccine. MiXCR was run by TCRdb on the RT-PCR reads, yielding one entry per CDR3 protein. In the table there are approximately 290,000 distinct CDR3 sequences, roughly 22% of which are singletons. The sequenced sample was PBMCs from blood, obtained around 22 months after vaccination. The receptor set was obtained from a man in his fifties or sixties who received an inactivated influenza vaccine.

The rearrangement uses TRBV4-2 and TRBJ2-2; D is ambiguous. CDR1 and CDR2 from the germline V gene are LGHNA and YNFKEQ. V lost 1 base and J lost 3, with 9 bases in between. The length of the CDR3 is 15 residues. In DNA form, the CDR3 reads TGTGCCAGCAGCCAAGGAGGAACGGACACCGGGGAGCTGTTTTTT. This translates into CASSQGGTDTGELFF.

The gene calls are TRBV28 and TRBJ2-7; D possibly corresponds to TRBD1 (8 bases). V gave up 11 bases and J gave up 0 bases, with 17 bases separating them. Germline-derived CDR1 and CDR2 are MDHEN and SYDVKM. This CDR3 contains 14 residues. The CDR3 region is CASGGTGLSYEQYF. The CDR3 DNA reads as TGTGCCTCCGGGGGGACAGGACTCTCCTACGAGCAGTACTTC. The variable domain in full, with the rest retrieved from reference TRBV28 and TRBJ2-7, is DVKVTQSSRYLVKRTGEKVFLECVQDMDHENMFWYRQDPGLGLRLIYFSYDVKMKEKGDIPEGYSVSREKKERFSLILESASTNQTSMYLCASGGTGLSYEQYFGPGTRLTVT.

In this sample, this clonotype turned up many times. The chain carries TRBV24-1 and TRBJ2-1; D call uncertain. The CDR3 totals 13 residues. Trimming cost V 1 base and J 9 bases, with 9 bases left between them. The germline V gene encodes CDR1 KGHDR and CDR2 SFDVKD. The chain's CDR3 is CATSDFQIGEQFF. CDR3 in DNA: TGTGCCACCAGTGATTTCCAGATCGGTGAGCAGTTCTTC.

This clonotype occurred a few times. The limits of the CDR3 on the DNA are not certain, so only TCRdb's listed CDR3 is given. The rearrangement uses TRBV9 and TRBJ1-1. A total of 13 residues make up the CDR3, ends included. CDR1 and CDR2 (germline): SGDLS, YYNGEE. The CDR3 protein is CASSVDVGGGTFF.

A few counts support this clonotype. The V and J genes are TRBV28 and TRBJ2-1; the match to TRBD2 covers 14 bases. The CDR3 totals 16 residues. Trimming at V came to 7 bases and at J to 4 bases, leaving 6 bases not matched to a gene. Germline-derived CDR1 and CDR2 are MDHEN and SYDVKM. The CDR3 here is CASNRLAGGLYNEQFF. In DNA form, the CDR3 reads TGTGCCAGCAATAGACTAGCGGGAGGGCTATACAATGAGCAGTTCTTC.

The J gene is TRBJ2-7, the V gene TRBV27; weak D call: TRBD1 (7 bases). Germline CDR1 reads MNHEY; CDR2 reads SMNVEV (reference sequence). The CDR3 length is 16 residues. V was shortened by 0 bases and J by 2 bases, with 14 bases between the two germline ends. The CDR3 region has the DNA TGTGCCAGCAGTTTATCAGGCGGGACAGCCCCCTACGAGCAGTACTTC. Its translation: CASSLSGGTAPYEQYF.

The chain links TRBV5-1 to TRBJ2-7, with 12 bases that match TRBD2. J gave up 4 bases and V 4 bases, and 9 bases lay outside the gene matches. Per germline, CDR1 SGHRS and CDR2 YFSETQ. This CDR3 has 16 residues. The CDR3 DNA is TGCGCCAGCAGCACGTCGACTAGCGGGAGAGGATACGAGCAGTACTTC. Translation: CASSTSTSGRGYEQYF. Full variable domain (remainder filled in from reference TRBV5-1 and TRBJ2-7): KAGVTQTPRYLIKTRGQQVTLSCSPISGHRSVSWYQQTPGQGLQFLFEYFSETQRNKGNFPGRFSGRQFSNSRSEMNVSTLELGDSALYLCASSTSTSGRGYEQYFGPGTRLTVT.

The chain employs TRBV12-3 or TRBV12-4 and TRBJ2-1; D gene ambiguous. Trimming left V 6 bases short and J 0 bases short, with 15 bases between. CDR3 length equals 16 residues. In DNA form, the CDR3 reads TGTGCCAGCAGGGGCCTGGCTGCGAGCTCCTACAATGAGCAGTTCTTC. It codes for CASRGLAASSYNEQFF.

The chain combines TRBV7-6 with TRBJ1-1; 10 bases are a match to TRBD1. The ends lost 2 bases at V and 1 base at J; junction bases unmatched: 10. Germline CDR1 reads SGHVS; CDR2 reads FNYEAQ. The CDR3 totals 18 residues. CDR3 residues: CASSLLVRTGGRNTEAFF. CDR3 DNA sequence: TGTGCCAGCAGCTTATTAGTTCGGACAGGGGGTAGGAACACTGAAGCTTTCTTT.

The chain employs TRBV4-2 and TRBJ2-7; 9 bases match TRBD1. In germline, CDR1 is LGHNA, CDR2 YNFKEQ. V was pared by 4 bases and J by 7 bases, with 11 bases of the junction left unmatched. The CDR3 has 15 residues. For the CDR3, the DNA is TGTGCCAGCAGCCTGTGGACAGGGGTGGAGCGGGAGCAGTACTTC. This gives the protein CASSLWTGVEREQYF.

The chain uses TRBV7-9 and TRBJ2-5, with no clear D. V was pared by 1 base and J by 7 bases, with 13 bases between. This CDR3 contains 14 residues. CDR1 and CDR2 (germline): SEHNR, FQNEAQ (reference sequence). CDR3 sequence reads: CASSLVLRNGTQYF. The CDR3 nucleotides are TGTGCCAGCAGCTTAGTCTTACGCAACGGGACCCAGTACTTC.

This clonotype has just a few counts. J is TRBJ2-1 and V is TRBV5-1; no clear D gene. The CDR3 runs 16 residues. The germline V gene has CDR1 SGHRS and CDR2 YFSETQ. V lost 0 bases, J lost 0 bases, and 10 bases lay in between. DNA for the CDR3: TGCGCCAGCAGCTTGGCAGCCGGGTACTCCTACAATGAGCAGTTCTTC. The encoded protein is CASSLAAGYSYNEQFF.

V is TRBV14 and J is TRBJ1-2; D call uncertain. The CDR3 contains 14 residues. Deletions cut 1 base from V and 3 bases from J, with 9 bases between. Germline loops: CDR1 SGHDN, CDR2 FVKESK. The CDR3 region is CASSQGYRYYGYTF. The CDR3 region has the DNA TGTGCCAGCAGCCAAGGGTATCGGTACTATGGCTACACCTTC. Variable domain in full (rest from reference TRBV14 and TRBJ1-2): EAGVTQFPSHSVIEKGQTVTLRCDPISGHDNLYWYRRVMGKEIKFLLHFVKESKQDESGMPNNRFLAERTGGTYSTLKVQPAELEDSGVYFCASSQGYRYYGYTFGSGTRLTVV.

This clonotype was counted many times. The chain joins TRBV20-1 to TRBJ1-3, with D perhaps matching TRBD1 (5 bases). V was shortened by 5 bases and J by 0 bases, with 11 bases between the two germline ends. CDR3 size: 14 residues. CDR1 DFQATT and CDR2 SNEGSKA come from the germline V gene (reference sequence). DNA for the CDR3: TGCAGTGCTCCCGTCGGGGGCTCTGGAAACACCATATATTTT. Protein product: CSAPVGGSGNTIYF.

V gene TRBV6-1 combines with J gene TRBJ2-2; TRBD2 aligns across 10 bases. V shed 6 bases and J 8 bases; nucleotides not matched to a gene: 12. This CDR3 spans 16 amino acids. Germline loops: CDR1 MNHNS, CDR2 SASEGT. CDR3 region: CASRGPAGGPFGELFF. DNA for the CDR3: TGTGCCAGCAGGGGTCCAGCGGGAGGGCCGTTTGGGGAGCTGTTTTTT.

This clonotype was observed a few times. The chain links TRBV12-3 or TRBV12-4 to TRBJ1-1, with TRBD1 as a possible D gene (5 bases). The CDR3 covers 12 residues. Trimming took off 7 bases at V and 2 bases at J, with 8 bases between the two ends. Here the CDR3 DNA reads TGTGCCAGCACCAGGGCAAACACTGAAGCTTTCTTT. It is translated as CASTRANTEAFF.

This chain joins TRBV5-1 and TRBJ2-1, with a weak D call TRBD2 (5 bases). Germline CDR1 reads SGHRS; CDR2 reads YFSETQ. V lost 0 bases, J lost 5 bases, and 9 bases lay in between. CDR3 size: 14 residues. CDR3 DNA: TGCGCCAGCAGCTTGGGAGGGCCTAACAATGAGCAGTTCTTC. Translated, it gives CASSLGGPNNEQFF.